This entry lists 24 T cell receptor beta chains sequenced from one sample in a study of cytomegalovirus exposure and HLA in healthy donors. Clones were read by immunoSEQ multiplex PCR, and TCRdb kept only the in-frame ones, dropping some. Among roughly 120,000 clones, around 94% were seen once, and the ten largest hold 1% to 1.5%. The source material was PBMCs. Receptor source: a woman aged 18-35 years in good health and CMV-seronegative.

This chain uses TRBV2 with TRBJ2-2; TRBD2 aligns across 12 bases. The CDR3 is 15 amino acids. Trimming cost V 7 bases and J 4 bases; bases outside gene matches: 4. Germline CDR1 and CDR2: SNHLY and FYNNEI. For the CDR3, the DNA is TGTGCCAGCACACCTAGCGGGGGGGGCACCGGGGAGCTGTTTTTT. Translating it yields CASTPSGGGTGELFF.

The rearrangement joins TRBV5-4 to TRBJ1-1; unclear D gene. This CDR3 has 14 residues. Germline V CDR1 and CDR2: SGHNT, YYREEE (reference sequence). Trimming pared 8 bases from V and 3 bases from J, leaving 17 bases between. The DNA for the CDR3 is TGTGCCAGTCGGACTAAATCGGATTACACTGAAGCTTTCTTT. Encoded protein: CASRTKSDYTEAFF.

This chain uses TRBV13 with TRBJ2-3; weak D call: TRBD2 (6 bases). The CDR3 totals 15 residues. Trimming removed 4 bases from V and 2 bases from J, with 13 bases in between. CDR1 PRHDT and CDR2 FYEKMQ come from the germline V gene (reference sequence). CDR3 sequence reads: CASSSGTEYTDTQYF. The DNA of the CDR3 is TGTGCCAGCAGCTCAGGGACTGAATACACAGATACGCAGTATTTT.

The CDR3 DNA is TGTGCCAGCAGCTTGTATCAGGGCACTGAAGCTTTCTTT. This translates into CASSLYQGTEAFF. V is TRBV5-4 and J is TRBJ1-1, with TRBD1 as a possible D gene (5 bases). With 1 base removed from V and 4 bases from J, the gap between germline ends came to 8 bases. Germline V gene sequence: CDR1 SGHNT, CDR2 YYREEE (reference sequence). The CDR3 spans 13 residues.

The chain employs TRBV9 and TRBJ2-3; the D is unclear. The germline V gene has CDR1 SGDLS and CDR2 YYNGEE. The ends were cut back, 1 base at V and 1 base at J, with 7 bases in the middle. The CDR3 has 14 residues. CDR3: CASSVNIRTDTQYF. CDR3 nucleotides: TGTGCCAGCAGCGTAAACATACGCACAGATACGCAGTATTTT.

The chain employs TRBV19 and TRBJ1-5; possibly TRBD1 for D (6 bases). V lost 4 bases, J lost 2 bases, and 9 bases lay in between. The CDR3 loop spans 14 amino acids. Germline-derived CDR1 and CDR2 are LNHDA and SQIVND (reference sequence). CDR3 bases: TGTGCCAGTAGTACAAGGACAGGCAATCAGCCCCAGCATTTT. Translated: CASSTRTGNQPQHF.

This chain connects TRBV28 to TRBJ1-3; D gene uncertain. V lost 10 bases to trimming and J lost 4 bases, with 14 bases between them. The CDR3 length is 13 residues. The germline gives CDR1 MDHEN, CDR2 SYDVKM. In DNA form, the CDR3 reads TGTGCCACCCACACGCCGGGGGGAAACACCATATATTTT. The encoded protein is CATHTPGGNTIYF.

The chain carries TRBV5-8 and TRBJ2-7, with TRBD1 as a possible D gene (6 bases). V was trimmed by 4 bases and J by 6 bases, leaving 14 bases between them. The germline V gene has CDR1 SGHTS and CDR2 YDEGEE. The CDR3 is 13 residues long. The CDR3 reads CASSIQQGGEQYF. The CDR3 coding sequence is TGTGCCAGCAGCATACAACAGGGTGGCGAGCAGTACTTC.

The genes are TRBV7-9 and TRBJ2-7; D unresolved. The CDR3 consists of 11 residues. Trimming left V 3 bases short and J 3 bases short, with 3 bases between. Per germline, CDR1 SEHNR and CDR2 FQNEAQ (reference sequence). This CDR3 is CASSFNYEQYF. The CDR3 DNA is TGTGCCAGCAGCTTTAACTACGAGCAGTACTTC.

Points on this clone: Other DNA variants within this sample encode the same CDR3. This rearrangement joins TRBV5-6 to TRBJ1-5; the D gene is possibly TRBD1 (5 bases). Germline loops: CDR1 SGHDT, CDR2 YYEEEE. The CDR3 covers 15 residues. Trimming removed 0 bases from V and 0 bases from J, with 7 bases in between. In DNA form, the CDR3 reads TGTGCCAGCAGCTTGGCAGGGTTTAGCAATCAGCCCCAGCATTTT. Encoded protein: CASSLAGFSNQPQHF.

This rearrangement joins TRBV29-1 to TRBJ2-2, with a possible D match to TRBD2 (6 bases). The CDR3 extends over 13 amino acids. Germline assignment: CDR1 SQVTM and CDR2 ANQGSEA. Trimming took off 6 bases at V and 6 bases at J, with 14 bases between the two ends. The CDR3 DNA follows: TGCAGCGTCGAACGGACTACTTCCGGGGAGCTGTTTTTT. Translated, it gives CSVERTTSGELFF.

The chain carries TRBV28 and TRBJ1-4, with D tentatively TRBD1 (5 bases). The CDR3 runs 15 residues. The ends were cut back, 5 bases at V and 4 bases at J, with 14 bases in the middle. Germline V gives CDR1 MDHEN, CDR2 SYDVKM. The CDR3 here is CASSGQGRSNEKLFF. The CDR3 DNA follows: TGTGCCAGCAGTGGACAAGGACGGAGTAATGAAAAACTGTTTTTT.

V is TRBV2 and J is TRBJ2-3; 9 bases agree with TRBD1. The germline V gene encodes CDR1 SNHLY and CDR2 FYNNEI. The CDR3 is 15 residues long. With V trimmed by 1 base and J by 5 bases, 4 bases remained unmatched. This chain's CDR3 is CASSEGGQGQDTQYF. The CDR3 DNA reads TGTGCCAGCAGTGAAGGAGGACAGGGGCAAGATACGCAGTATTTT.

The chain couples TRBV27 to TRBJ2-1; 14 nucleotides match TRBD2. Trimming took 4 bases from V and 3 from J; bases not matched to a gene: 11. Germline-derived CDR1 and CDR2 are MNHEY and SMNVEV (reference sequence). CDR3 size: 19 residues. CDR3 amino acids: CASSSVTSGGAYYYNEQFF. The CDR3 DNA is TGTGCCAGCAGTTCCGTGACTAGCGGGGGGGCTTACTACTACAATGAGCAGTTCTTC.

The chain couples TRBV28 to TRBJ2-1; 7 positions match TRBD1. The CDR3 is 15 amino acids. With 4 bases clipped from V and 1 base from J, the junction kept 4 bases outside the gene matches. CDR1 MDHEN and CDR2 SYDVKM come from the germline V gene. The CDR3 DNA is TGTGCCAGCAGTTCGCCGGGACAGTCCTACAATGAGCAGTTCTTC. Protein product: CASSSPGQSYNEQFF.

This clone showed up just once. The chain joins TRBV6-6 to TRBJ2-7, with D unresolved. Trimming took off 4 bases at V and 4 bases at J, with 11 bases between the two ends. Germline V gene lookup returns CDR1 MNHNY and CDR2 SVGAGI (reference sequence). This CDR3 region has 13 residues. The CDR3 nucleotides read TGTGCCAGCAGTTCCGCAGTTGTATACGAGCAGTACTTC. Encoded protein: CASSSAVVYEQYF.

CDR3 in DNA: TGTGCCAGCAGCTTGGACAGGGCCACCGGGGAGCTGTTTTTT. It specifies CASSLDRATGELFF. The rearrangement links TRBV5-4 to TRBJ2-2; weak D call: TRBD1 (6 bases). This CDR3 spans 14 amino acids. Germline-derived CDR1 and CDR2 are SGHNT and YYREEE (reference sequence). V was pared by 0 bases and J by 4 bases, with 7 bases between.

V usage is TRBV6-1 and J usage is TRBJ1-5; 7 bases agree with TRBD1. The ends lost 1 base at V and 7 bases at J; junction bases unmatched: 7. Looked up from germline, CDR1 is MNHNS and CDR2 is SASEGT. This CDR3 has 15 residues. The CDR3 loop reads CASSEEGGGGQPQHF. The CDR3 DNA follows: TGTGCCAGCAGTGAAGAAGGAGGGGGCGGACAGCCCCAGCATTTT.

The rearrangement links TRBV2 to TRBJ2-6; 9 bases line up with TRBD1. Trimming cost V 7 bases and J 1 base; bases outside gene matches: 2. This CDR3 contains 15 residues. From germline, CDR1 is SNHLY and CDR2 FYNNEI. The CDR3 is CASIQGASGANVLTF. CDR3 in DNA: TGTGCCAGCATACAGGGGGCGTCTGGGGCCAACGTCCTGACTTTC.

The CDR3 is CAWSSVSEQYF. The CDR3, as DNA: TGTGCCTGGAGTAGCGTTTCCGAGCAGTACTTC. J is TRBJ2-7 and V is TRBV30; unclear D gene. CDR3 length equals 11 residues. From germline, CDR1 is GTSNPN and CDR2 SVGIG (reference sequence). V lost 2 bases and J lost 6, with 8 bases in between.

DNA for the CDR3: TGTGCCAGCAGTCCTGGGACAGGTCTTAACAATGAGCAGTTCTTC. Its protein is CASSPGTGLNNEQFF. The chain joins TRBV28 to TRBJ2-1; 8 bases agree with TRBD1. The CDR3 consists of 15 residues. CDR1 MDHEN and CDR2 SYDVKM come from the germline V gene. Trimming cost V 5 bases and J 5 bases; bases outside gene matches: 8.

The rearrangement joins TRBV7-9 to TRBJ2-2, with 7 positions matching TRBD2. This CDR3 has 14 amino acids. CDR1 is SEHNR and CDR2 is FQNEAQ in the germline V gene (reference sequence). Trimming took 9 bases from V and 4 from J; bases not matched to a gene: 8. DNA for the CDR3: TGTGCCAGTTCTGACGGGGGGTTCACCGGGGAGCTGTTTTTT. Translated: CASSDGGFTGELFF.

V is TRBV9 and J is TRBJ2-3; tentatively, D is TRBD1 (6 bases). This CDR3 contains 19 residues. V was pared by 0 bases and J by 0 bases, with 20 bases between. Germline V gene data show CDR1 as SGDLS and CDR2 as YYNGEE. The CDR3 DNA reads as TGTGCCAGCAGCGTAGCTATACCGTCGGGGACAACTAGCACAGATACGCAGTATTTT. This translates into CASSVAIPSGTTSTDTQYF.

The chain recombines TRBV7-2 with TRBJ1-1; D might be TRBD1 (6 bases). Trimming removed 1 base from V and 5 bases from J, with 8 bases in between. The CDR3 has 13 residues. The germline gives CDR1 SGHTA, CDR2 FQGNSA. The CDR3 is CASSLDRATEAFF. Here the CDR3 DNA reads TGTGCCAGCAGCTTAGACAGGGCTACTGAAGCTTTCTTT.